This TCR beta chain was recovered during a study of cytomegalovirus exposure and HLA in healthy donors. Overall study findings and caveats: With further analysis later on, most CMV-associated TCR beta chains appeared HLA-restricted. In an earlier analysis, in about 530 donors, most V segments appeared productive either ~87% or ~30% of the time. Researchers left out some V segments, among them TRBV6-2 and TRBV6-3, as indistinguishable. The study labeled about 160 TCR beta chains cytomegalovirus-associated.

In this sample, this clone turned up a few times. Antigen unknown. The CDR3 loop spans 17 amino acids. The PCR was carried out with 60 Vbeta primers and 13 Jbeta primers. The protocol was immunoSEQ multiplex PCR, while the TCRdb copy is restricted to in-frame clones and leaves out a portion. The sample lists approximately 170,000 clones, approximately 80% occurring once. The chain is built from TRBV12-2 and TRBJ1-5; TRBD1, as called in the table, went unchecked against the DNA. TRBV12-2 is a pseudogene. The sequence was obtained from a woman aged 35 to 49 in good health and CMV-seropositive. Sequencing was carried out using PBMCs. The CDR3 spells CASRLASRQGARQPQHF. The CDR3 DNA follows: TGTGCAAGTCGCTTAGCCTCGAGACAGGGGGCGCGGCAGCCCCAGCATTTT.